The clone carrying this T cell receptor (beta chain) was picked up a small number of times. RNA transcripts served as the template for amplifying TCR beta CDR3 regions. During a first-round RT-PCR of the TCR CDR3, the HTBI primer set was used. One entry per CDR3 protein, called by TCRdb with MiXCR from the multiplex PCR reads. The sample comprises about 690,000 distinct CDR3 sequences, 15% to 20% of which are singletons, and roughly 15% rests with the top ten. Used for diagnoses were clinical symptoms, serum thyroxine and TRAb, thyroid ultrasound and orbital computed tomography. The source of the PBMCs was approximately 9.5 ml of fresh peripheral blood. These data come from a study of T cells in Graves' hyperthyroidism and ophthalmopathy. About the research overall: The initial diagnosis was the point when peripheral blood was collected, ahead of any treatment.

Trimming stripped 3 bases from V and 8 bases from J, with 15 bases between. Germline V gene lookup returns CDR1 LGHDT and CDR2 YNNKEL (reference sequence). The CDR3 sequence is 14 residues long. Sequenced: blood. The rearrangement links TRBV3-1 to TRBJ2-3, with a weak D call TRBD2 (6 bases). The sequence was collected from a man aged 45-60 years with Graves' hyperthyroidism. The CDR3 nucleotides read TGTGCCAGCAGCCAGGAGCGGTTCGGGGGTACGCAGTATTTT. This translates into CASSQERFGGTQYF.